The next 22 T cell receptor beta chains were all read from a single sample in a study of shared clonotypes between healthy human individuals. Only in-frame clones appear in the TCRdb table, and some are missing; sequencing was by immunoSEQ multiplex PCR. The sample includes 850,000 to 1,100,000 clones, roughly 77% of them seen just once. Input material: memory CD4+ T cells from PBMCs. As for subset: CD45RA-negative fraction. The origin of the receptors is a man in his late teens or twenties in good health. Some clones in this sample may be carry-over from other donors' samples.

Comment on this clone: At one end, the junction sequence differs from germline, possibly due to a read error. V is TRBV28 and J is TRBJ1-5; 12 nucleotides agree with TRBD1. Germline CDR1 and CDR2: MDHEN and SYDVKM. This CDR3 has 14 residues. The CDR3 nucleotides are TGTGCCAGCAGTCCGTACCGGGACAGGGGGCAAGGGGGTTTT. Its translation: CASSPYRDRGQGGF.

The chain joins TRBV11-2 to TRBJ1-1, with D possibly TRBD1 on 5 matching bases. The length of the CDR3 is 14 residues. Trimming took off 5 bases at V and 3 bases at J, with 13 bases between the two ends. CDR1 is SGHAT and CDR2 is FQNNGV in the germline V gene. CDR3 sequence reads: CASSTRDEDTEAFF. As DNA, the CDR3 is TGTGCCAGCAGCACGCGGGACGAGGACACTGAAGCTTTCTTT.

The V and J genes are TRBV10-3 and TRBJ2-5; no definite D call. V lost 0 bases, J lost 2 bases, and 10 bases lay in between. CDR1 ENHRY and CDR2 SYGVKD come from the germline V gene. The CDR3 has 15 residues. The CDR3 protein is CAISESWAAQETQYF. The CDR3 DNA follows: TGTGCCATCAGTGAGTCGTGGGCAGCTCAAGAGACCCAGTACTTC.

The table lists this clone with a few counts. The chain recombines TRBV29-1 with TRBJ1-1, with D unclear. CDR3 length: 12 residues. The germline V gene has CDR1 SQVTM and CDR2 ANQGSEA. V lost 7 bases, J lost 0 bases, and 9 bases lay in between. In DNA form, the CDR3 reads TGCAGCGGACGTATAATGAACACTGAAGCTTTCTTT. Its protein is CSGRIMNTEAFF.

V gene TRBV5-6 combines with J gene TRBJ1-1, with unresolved D. V was cut by 3 bases and J by 4 bases, with 13 bases left in between. This CDR3 contains 14 residues. Germline V gives CDR1 SGHDT, CDR2 YYEEEE. The CDR3 nucleotides are TGTGCCAGCAGCTCTGTATTGTCGGGCACTGAAGCTTTCTTT. Encoded protein: CASSSVLSGTEAFF.

On this clone itself: Other DNA sequences in the sample encode the same CDR3. The CDR3 protein is CASSLSRAGTDTQYF. The CDR3 bases are TGTGCCAGCAGTTTATCCAGGGCTGGCACAGATACGCAGTATTTT. This chain connects TRBV28 to TRBJ2-3; a weak D match, TRBD1 (5 bases). V lost 1 base, J lost 1 base, and 9 bases lay in between. This CDR3 contains 15 residues. Germline V lookup: CDR1 MDHEN, CDR2 SYDVKM.

J is TRBJ2-7 and V is TRBV15; TRBD1 might be the D (6 bases). CDR3 length: 13 amino acids. V shed 6 bases and J shed 1 base, with 10 bases lying between them. Germline V lookup: CDR1 LNHNV, CDR2 YYDKDF (reference sequence). In DNA form, the CDR3 reads TGTGCCACCAGGAACAGGGCTTCCTACGAGCAGTACTTC. Its translation: CATRNRASYEQYF.

In its sample, this clone was seen a few times. A much larger clone lies one base from this, so it may be a read error. Other DNA sequences from this sample encode an identical CDR3 as well. The V and J genes are TRBV4-1 and TRBJ2-7; D is unresolved. This CDR3 region has 13 residues. Germline V gives CDR1 MGHRA, CDR2 YSYEKL. The chain's CDR3 is CASSQVAYYEQYF. The CDR3 coding sequence is TGCGCCAGTAGCCAAGTAGCTTACTACGAGCAGTACTTC.

The chain has TRBV19 and TRBJ2-1; tentative D call: TRBD2 (6 bases). V lost 5 bases to trimming and J lost 9 bases, with 14 bases between them. CDR3 length equals 13 residues. The germline gives CDR1 LNHDA, CDR2 SQIVND (reference sequence). Here the CDR3 DNA reads TGTGCCAGTAGTCTGACCGGGACTGGTGAGCAGTTCTTC. Its protein product is CASSLTGTGEQFF.

CDR3 bases: TGTGCCAGCAGTCAGACAGGGTTGAACATTCAGTACTTC. It specifies CASSQTGLNIQYF. V usage is TRBV28 and J usage is TRBJ2-4; 7 bases map to TRBD1. V lost 5 bases and J lost 7; bases outside the gene matches: 5. The CDR3 is 13 residues long. The germline V gene has CDR1 MDHEN and CDR2 SYDVKM.

J is TRBJ2-2 and V is TRBV11-3; D not resolved. Trimming took off 2 bases at V and 2 bases at J, with 12 bases between the two ends. The CDR3 contains 16 residues. CDR1 is SGHNT and CDR2 is YENEEA in the germline V gene. The CDR3 sequence: CASSLSPGSNTGELFF. DNA of the CDR3: TGTGCCAGCAGCTTAAGTCCGGGCTCAAACACCGGGGAGCTGTTTTTT. The full variable domain, with the rest looked up from reference TRBV11-3 and TRBJ2-2, is EAGVVQSPRYKIIEKKQPVAFWCNPISGHNTLYWYLQNLGQGPELLIRYENEEAVDDSQLPKDRFSAERLKGVDSTLKIQPAELGDSAVYLCASSLSPGSNTGELFFGEGSRLTVL.

As to this clone: A far larger clone is one base from this, pointing to a likely read error. This sample includes further DNA sequences coding for the same CDR3. The chain joins TRBV28 to TRBJ2-7, with D uncertain. The CDR3 has 11 residues. Deletions cut 6 bases from V and 3 bases from J, with 6 bases between. CDR1 MDHEN and CDR2 SYDVKM come from the germline V gene. The CDR3 DNA is TGTGCCAGCAGCCTGGACTACGAGCAGTACTTC. Translated, it gives CASSLDYEQYF.

This clone was observed a few times. The chain joins TRBV7-2 to TRBJ2-7; 8 nucleotides align to TRBD1. Germline V gene data show CDR1 as SGHTA and CDR2 as FQGNSA. With 4 bases clipped from V and 2 bases from J, the junction kept 4 bases outside the gene matches. The CDR3 spans 14 residues. CDR3 DNA sequence: TGTGCCAGCAGCTCAGGGGGCGGTACCTACGAGCAGTACTTC. Its protein is CASSSGGGTYEQYF.

This clone is a singleton in its sample. The chain recombines TRBV18 with TRBJ2-7; D might be TRBD1 (6 bases). V lost 6 bases and J lost 3, with 15 bases in between. Germline loops: CDR1 KGHSH, CDR2 LQKENI. The CDR3 contains 14 residues. CDR3 bases: TGTGCCAGCTCCCAGGCAGGGGCTGTCTACGAGCAGTACTTC. Protein sequence: CASSQAGAVYEQYF.

This chain links TRBV7-8 with TRBJ2-2; D might be TRBD1 or TRBD2, each matching 5 bases. The V gene's germline CDR1 is SGHVS and CDR2 FQNEAQ. The CDR3 consists of 16 residues. V gave up 0 bases and J gave up 0 bases, with 8 bases separating them. CDR3 nucleotides: TGTGCCAGCAGCTTAGCGGTGGGGGCGAACACCGGGGAGCTGTTTTTT. Protein: CASSLAVGANTGELFF. The variable domain in full, completed from reference TRBV7-8 and TRBJ2-2, reads GAGVSQSPRYKVAKRGQDVALRCDPISGHVSLFWYQQALGQGPEFLTYFQNEAQLDKSGLPSDRFFAERPEGSVSTLKIQRTQQEDSAVYLCASSLAVGANTGELFFGEGSRLTVL.

The V call is TRBV27, the J call TRBJ1-1; 8 nucleotides align to TRBD1. The length of the CDR3 is 17 residues. V was clipped by 0 bases and J by 4 bases; unmatched bases: 10. Looked up from germline, CDR1 is MNHEY and CDR2 is SMNVEV (reference sequence). CDR3 in DNA: TGTGCCAGCAGTTTATCGGCAGGGGGCTCCAGTCGCACTGAAGCTTTCTTT. Translating gives CASSLSAGGSSRTEAFF.

This clone was seen more than once but under ten times. Here the CDR3 reads CASSEAGTHSYEQYF. CDR3 nucleotide sequence: TGTGCCAGCAGTGAAGCCGGGACACACTCCTACGAGCAGTACTTC. The chain is built from TRBV6-1 and TRBJ2-7; possible D gene TRBD1, 6 bases. The CDR3 has 15 amino acids. CDR1 and CDR2 from the germline V gene are MNHNS and SASEGT. V dropped 0 bases and J dropped 0 bases, with 9 bases sitting between them.

The chain combines TRBV15 with TRBJ2-2; D tentatively fits TRBD1 or TRBD2 (5 bases each). Trimming stripped 5 bases from V and 5 bases from J, with 21 bases between. Germline V lookup: CDR1 LNHNV, CDR2 YYDKDF (reference sequence). This CDR3 is built from 17 residues. DNA for the CDR3: TGTGCCACCAGCTTCCACCCCCCGGGACGAAGAACCGGGGAGCTGTTTTTT. It specifies CATSFHPPGRRTGELFF.

A remark on this clone: This may be a read error, as it is one base from a much larger clone. Other DNA sequences within the sample encode an identical CDR3. The CDR3: CASSLGDRDYNEQFF. The CDR3 DNA reads TGTGCCAGCAGTTTAGGGGACAGGGATTACAATGAGCAGTTCTTC. This rearrangement joins TRBV7-9 to TRBJ2-1, with 9 bases fitting TRBD1. This CDR3 is 15 amino acids long. Germline V lookup: CDR1 SEHNR, CDR2 FQNEAQ (reference sequence).

This sequence joins TRBV6-5 and TRBJ2-2; 10 positions match TRBD2. Trimming removed 6 bases from V and 5 bases from J; junction bases left unmatched: 3. The length of the CDR3 is 14 residues. Germline V CDR1 and CDR2: MNHEY, SVGAGI. CDR3 region: CASRSSGRTGELFF. DNA of the CDR3: TGTGCCAGCAGGTCTAGCGGGAGAACCGGGGAGCTGTTTTTT.

This clone appeared a single time. CDR3 bases: TGCAGTGCTAGCGGGACGAAGGGCTACACCTTC. It encodes CSASGTKGYTF. The chain recombines TRBV20-1 with TRBJ1-2; D might be TRBD1 (5 bases). The CDR3 consists of 11 residues. Trimming left V 3 bases short and J 8 bases short, with 10 bases between. Germline V CDR1 and CDR2: DFQATT, SNEGSKA (reference sequence).

The gene calls are TRBV2 and TRBJ1-5, with D perhaps matching TRBD1 (5 bases). V lost 7 bases, J lost 4 bases, and 11 bases lay in between. The CDR3 loop spans 13 amino acids. Germline V gene lookup returns CDR1 SNHLY and CDR2 FYNNEI. This CDR3 reads CASTMEGNQPQHF. The CDR3 DNA reads TGTGCCAGCACGATGGAGGGGAATCAGCCCCAGCATTTT.